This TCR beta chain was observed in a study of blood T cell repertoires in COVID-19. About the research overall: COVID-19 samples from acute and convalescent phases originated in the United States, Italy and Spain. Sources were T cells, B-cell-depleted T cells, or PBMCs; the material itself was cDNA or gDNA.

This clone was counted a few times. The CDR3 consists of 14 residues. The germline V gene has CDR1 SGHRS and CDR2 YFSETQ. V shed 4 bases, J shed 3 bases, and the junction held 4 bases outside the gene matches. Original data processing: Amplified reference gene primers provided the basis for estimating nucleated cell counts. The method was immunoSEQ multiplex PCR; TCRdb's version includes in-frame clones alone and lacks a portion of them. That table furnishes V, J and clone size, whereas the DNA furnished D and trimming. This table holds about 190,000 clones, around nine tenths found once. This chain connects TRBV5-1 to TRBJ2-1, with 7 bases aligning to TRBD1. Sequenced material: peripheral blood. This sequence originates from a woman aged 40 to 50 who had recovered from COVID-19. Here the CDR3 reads CASSAGDSYNEQFF. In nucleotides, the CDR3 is TGCGCCAGCAGCGCTGGGGACAGCTACAATGAGCAGTTCTTC.